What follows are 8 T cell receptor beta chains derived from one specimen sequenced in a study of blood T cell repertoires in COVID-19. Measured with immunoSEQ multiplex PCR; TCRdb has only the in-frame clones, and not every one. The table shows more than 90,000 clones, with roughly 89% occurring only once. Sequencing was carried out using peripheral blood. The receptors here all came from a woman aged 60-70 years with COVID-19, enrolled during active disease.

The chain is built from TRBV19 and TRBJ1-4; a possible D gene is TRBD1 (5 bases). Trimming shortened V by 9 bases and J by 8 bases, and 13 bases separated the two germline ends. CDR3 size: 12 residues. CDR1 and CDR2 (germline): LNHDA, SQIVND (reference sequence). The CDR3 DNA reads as TGTGCCAGCAGTCGGGGGGAGGAAAAACTGTTTTTT. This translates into CASSRGEEKLFF.

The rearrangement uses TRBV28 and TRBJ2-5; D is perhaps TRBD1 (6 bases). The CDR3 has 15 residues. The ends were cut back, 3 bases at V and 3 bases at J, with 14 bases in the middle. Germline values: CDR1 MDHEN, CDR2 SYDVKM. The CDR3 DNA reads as TGTGCCAGCAGTTTCCCGGGGACAAGGAAAGAGACCCAGTACTTC. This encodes CASSFPGTRKETQYF.

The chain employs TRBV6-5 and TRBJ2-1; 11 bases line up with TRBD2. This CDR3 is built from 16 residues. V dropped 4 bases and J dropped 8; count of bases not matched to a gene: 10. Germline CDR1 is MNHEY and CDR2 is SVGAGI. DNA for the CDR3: TGTGCCAGCAGTTCCCTGACTAGCGGGGAAAGGTATGAGCAGTTCTTC. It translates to CASSSLTSGERYEQFF.

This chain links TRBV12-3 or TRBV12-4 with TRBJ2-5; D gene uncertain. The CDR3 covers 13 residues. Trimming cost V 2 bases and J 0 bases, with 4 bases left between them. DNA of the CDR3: TGTGCCAGCAGTTTAAGAGACCAAGAGACCCAGTACTTC. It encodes CASSLRDQETQYF.

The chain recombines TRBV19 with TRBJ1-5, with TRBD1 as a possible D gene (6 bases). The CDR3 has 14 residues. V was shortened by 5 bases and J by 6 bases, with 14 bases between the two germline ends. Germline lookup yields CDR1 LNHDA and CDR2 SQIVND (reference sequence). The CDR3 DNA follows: TGTGCCAGTAGTCGCACAGGGCAGGGTCAGCCCCAGCATTTT. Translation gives CASSRTGQGQPQHF.

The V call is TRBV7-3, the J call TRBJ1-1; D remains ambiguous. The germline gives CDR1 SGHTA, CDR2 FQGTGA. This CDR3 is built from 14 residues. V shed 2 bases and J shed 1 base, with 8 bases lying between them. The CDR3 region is CASSLGRENTEAFF. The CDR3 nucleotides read TGTGCCAGCAGCTTAGGGCGGGAGAACACTGAAGCTTTCTTT.

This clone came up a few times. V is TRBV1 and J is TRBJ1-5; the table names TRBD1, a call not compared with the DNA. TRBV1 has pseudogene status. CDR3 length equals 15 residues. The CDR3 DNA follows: TGCACCAGCAGCCATGACAGGGGGCGCGGGCAGCCCCAGCATTTT. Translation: CTSSHDRGRGQPQHF.

CDR3 amino acids: CASGTVLNQPQHF. The CDR3 bases are TGTGCCAGCGGGACAGTACTAAATCAGCCCCAGCATTTT. The chain links TRBV2 to TRBJ1-5; 7 nucleotides align to TRBD1. Unmatched junction bases numbered 5, after V lost 8 bases and J lost 4 bases. Germline CDR1 is SNHLY and CDR2 is FYNNEI. The CDR3 consists of 13 residues. The full variable domain, rest sourced from reference TRBV2 and TRBJ1-5, is EPEVTQTPSHQVTQMGQEVILRCVPISNHLYFYWYRQILGQKVEFLVSFYNNEISEKSEIFDDQFSVERPDGSNFTLKIRSTKLEDSAMYFCASGTVLNQPQHFGDGTRLSIL.